The clone carrying this TCR beta chain was observed a handful of times. Its antigen is currently unknown. This entry is derived from a study of beta chain features in type 1 diabetes. The germline V and J ends were trimmed by 0 bases and 3 bases, with 9 bases remaining between them. The germline CDR1 and CDR2 sequences are SGHRS and YFSETQ. This CDR3 region has 15 residues. Findings and limits, study-wide: Shortening of TCRB CDR3s, moderate but significant, appeared in all four CD4+ subsets of Type 1 diabetes patients. In comparison with healthy donors, patients had naive, central memory and Treg TCRB repertoires that appeared more similar.

cDNA synthesis used the whole RNA isolate, giving expressed TCRB sequences. Method: immunoSEQ multiplex PCR; TCRdb's copy keeps in-frame clones and lacks some. This sample has a few hundred thousand clones, with under 20% found just once. The source is a man aged 30 to 39 with type 1 diabetes. The sequenced material came from naive CD4+ T cells from blood. The chain couples TRBV5-1 to TRBJ2-2; the D gene is possibly TRBD1 (6 bases). CDR3 region: CASSLVQGDTGELFF. CDR3 DNA sequence: TGCGCCAGCAGCTTGGTACAGGGAGACACCGGGGAGCTGTTTTTT.